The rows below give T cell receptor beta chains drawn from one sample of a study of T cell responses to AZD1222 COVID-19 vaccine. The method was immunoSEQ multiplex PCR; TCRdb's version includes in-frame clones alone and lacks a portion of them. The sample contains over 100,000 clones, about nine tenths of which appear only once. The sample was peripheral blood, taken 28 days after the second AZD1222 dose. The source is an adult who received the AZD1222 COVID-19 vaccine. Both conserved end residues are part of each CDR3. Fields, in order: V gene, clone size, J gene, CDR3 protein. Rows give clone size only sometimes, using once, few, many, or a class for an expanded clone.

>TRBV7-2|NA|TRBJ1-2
CASSLDRGNYGYTF
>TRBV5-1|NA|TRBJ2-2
CASSLAGPLLELFF
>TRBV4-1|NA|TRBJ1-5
CASSHTGVNQPQHF
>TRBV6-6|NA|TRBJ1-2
CASSSPDRANYGYTF
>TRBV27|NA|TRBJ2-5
CASSARTEKETQYF
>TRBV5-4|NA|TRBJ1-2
CASSLGLGQGARRGYGYTF
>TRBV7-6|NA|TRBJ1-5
CASSLGRDQPQHF
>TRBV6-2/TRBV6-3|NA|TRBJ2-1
CASSYSTGTSYNEQFF
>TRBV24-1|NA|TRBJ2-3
CATSDLGTGGRDTQYF
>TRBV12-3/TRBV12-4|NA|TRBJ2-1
CASSPPNNEQFF
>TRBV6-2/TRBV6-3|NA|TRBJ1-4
CASSEEDEKLFF
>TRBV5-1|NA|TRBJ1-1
CASSPDPNTEAFF
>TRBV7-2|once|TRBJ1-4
CASSLVVGGSNEKLFF
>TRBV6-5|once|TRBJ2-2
CASMTSGGITGELFF
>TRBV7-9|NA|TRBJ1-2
CASSLGLYGYTF
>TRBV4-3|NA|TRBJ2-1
CASSSEYVGDEQFF
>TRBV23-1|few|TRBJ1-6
CASSQYSLLVVVGSPLHF
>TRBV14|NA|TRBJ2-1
CASSQPPGGPYEQFF
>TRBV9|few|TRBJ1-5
CASSVEPLNQPQHF
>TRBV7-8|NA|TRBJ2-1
CASSPQARSSYNEQFF
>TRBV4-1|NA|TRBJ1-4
CASSHPWGADEKLFF
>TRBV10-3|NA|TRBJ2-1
CAISGQGRTRVNNEQFF
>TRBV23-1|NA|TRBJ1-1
CASSPETGGDTEAFF
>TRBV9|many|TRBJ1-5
CASSLTGTGDQPQHF
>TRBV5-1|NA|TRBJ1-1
CASSGLAATSESAFF